The 18 T cell receptor beta chains reported below all come from one sample, sequenced in a study of blood T cells in healthy people across ages. The authors ran a second PCR of about 6 to 11 cycles using a sample-barcoded 5' primer and a J-beta primer mix. TCRdb re-called the 5' RACE reads with MiXCR, one entry per CDR3 protein. This sample yields 1.4 million to 1.5 million distinct CDR3 sequences, of which 42% are seen a single time; 7.9% belongs to the top ten. The sample was blood. The origin of the receptors is a young woman in good health.

The chain employs TRBV6-6 and TRBJ1-2; D is possibly TRBD1 (6 bases). Germline assignment: CDR1 MNHNY and CDR2 SVGAGI (reference sequence). V was shortened by 7 bases and J by 6 bases, with 15 bases between the two germline ends. CDR3 size: 13 residues. The CDR3 nucleotides read TGTGCCAGCACCCAAGGGGGGGTCCATGGCTACACCTTC. As protein: CASTQGGVHGYTF.

The chain has TRBV7-9 and TRBJ1-5; a weak D match, TRBD1 (5 bases). Germline assignment: CDR1 SEHNR and CDR2 FQNEAQ (reference sequence). The V end lost 5 bases, the J end lost 11 bases, and 13 bases lay between the germline ends. The CDR3 contains 12 residues. The CDR3 region is CASSLGRGAQHF. The CDR3 coding sequence is TGTGCCAGCAGCCTGGGCCGAGGGGCCCAGCATTTT.

The sample holds many counts of this clonotype. This sequence joins TRBV20-1 and TRBJ1-1; 8 bases align to TRBD1. The CDR3 extends over 13 amino acids. CDR1 and CDR2 from the germline V gene are DFQATT and SNEGSKA (reference sequence). V shed 6 bases and J 5 bases; nucleotides not matched to a gene: 8. This CDR3 is CSAPETGETEAFF. The DNA of the CDR3 is TGCAGTGCCCCGGAGACAGGGGAGACTGAAGCTTTCTTT.

J is TRBJ1-2 and V is TRBV3-1; D is possibly TRBD1 (6 bases). V was cut by 4 bases and J by 5 bases, with 14 bases left in between. CDR3 length: 14 amino acids. Germline V gene sequence: CDR1 LGHDT, CDR2 YNNKEL (reference sequence). CDR3 DNA: TGTGCCAGCAGCCCCGGAGCAGGGGTATATGGCTACACCTTC. This encodes CASSPGAGVYGYTF.

This rearrangement joins TRBV3-1 to TRBJ2-3, with D perhaps being TRBD1 or TRBD2 (5 bases each). Germline V lookup: CDR1 LGHDT, CDR2 YNNKEL (reference sequence). V lost 2 bases and J lost 7, with 16 bases in between. CDR3 length: 15 residues. In nucleotides, the CDR3 is TGTGCCAGCAGCCAAAACCCGGGGCGAGGAAATACGCAGTATTTT. This gives the protein CASSQNPGRGNTQYF.

The chain employs TRBV20-1 and TRBJ2-7; 7 positions match TRBD1. The J segment lost 3 bases and the V segment lost 7 bases, leaving 3 bases of the junction unmatched. This CDR3 has 11 residues. Germline CDR1 and CDR2: DFQATT and SNEGSKA (reference sequence). CDR3: CSGDRVYEQYF. CDR3 DNA sequence: TGCAGTGGTGACAGGGTCTACGAGCAGTACTTC.

The chain recombines TRBV12-3 or TRBV12-4 with TRBJ1-2; 8 bases agree with TRBD1. This CDR3 spans 14 amino acids. J was trimmed by 4 bases and V by 3 bases; bases with no gene match: 4. The CDR3 DNA reads TGTGCCAGCAGTTTCAGGGGGACAGGCTATGGCTACACCTTC. Translating it yields CASSFRGTGYGYTF.

Of note for this clonotype: A much larger clone differs by one base, so this may be a read error. V and J are TRBV6-5 and TRBJ2-7; D is possibly TRBD1 or TRBD2 (5 bases each). Germline V gene data show CDR1 as MNHEY and CDR2 as SVGAGI. The CDR3 consists of 15 residues. The ends were cut back, 2 bases at V and 3 bases at J, with 14 bases in the middle. The CDR3 bases are TGTGCCAGCAGTTACCCGTACGGGGCCGACTACGAGCAGTACTTC. Encoded protein: CASSYPYGADYEQYF.

J is TRBJ2-7 and V is TRBV28; D is unclear. Germline CDR1 reads MDHEN; CDR2 reads SYDVKM. Trimming took 7 bases from V and 2 from J, leaving 18 bases between them. This CDR3 is built from 15 residues. The CDR3 loop reads CASTLSEFSAYEQYF. The DNA of the CDR3 is TGTGCCAGCACTTTGTCCGAGTTTTCGGCCTACGAGCAGTACTTC.

This clonotype was seen more than once but under ten times. The chain employs TRBV29-1 and TRBJ2-1; TRBD2 aligns across 7 bases. The CDR3 runs 13 residues. Germline trimming cut 7 bases from V and 5 bases from J; bases unmatched to any gene: 8. Germline CDR1 reads SQVTM; CDR2 reads ANQGSEA. The CDR3 bases are TGCAGCGCCTCGAGCGGGATCAACAATGAGCAGTTCTTC. Protein: CSASSGINNEQFF.

This clonotype was counted a few times. This rearrangement joins TRBV21-1 to TRBJ2-4; the table names TRBD1, a call not compared with the DNA. TRBV21-1 is a pseudogene segment. This CDR3 region has 18 residues. DNA of the CDR3: TGTGCCAGCACCGACGAACCGGGACAGGGGTCGTCGGAAAACATTCAGTACTTC. It encodes CASTDEPGQGSSENIQYF.

The chain is built from TRBV7-9 and TRBJ2-5, with 8 bases aligning to TRBD2. CDR3 length equals 14 residues. The germline V gene has CDR1 SEHNR and CDR2 FQNEAQ (reference sequence). The V segment lost 5 bases and the J segment 4 bases; nucleotides outside the gene matches: 6. Here the CDR3 reads CASSLQAGVETQYF. CDR3 DNA: TGTGCCAGCAGCCTCCAAGCGGGGGTAGAGACCCAGTACTTC.

The chain combines TRBV27 with TRBJ2-5, with TRBD2 matching 8 bases. Germline V gene data show CDR1 as MNHEY and CDR2 as SMNVEV (reference sequence). The CDR3 extends over 16 amino acids. The J segment lost 11 bases and the V segment lost 8 bases, leaving 22 bases of the junction unmatched. This CDR3 is CASGQGLAQLVYEQYF. DNA for the CDR3: TGTGCCAGCGGCCAAGGACTAGCCCAGTTGGTTTATGAGCAGTACTTC.

This clonotype was picked up a small number of times. This chain uses TRBV4-1 with TRBJ2-7, with D possibly being TRBD1 (5 bases). The CDR3 spans 15 residues. Deletions cut 0 bases from V and 1 base from J, with 10 bases between. The germline gives CDR1 MGHRA, CDR2 YSYEKL. The CDR3 nucleotides are TGCGCCAGCAGCCAAGACCACAGGCGGTCCTACGAGCAGTACTTC. The encoded protein is CASSQDHRRSYEQYF.

Here the CDR3 reads CASSHGVDRGGYLNYGYTF. In DNA form, the CDR3 reads TGTGCCAGCAGCCATGGGGTTGACAGGGGAGGTTACTTGAACTATGGCTACACCTTC. The gene calls are TRBV28 and TRBJ1-2; 8 bases line up with TRBD1. Trimming took 6 bases from V and 2 from J; bases not matched to a gene: 20. Germline V lookup: CDR1 MDHEN, CDR2 SYDVKM. The CDR3 length is 19 residues.

The rearrangement links TRBV28 to TRBJ1-5; D is unclear. V lost 11 bases and J 1 base, leaving 9 bases between the germline ends. The CDR3 runs 12 residues. Germline lookup yields CDR1 MDHEN and CDR2 SYDVKM. The CDR3 DNA reads as TGTGCCGTTGGGGTCAGCAATCAGCCCCAGCATTTT. Translated, it gives CAVGVSNQPQHF.

This clonotype showed up just a few times. The chain joins TRBV2 to TRBJ2-5, with D hard to call. The J call may be wrong; the DNA end is better matched by TRBJ2-7. The CDR3 sequence is 11 residues long. Germline CDR1 SNHLY, CDR2 FYNNEI. CDR3 nucleotides: TGTGCCAGCAGTGGTCAGGACGAGCAGTACTTC. Translated, it gives CASSGQDEQYF.

V and J are TRBV2 and TRBJ1-1; tentatively, D is TRBD1 (6 bases). The V and J ends lost 10 bases and 1 base respectively, with 13 bases between them. Germline V CDR1 and CDR2: SNHLY, FYNNEI. This CDR3 has 13 residues. As DNA, the CDR3 is TGTGCCACCGGGGTAGGGGGGAACACTGAAGCTTTCTTT. Translating gives CATGVGGNTEAFF.